These 24 T cell receptor beta chains were all obtained from the same sample, sequenced in a study of blood T cells in healthy people across ages (dated by TCRdb to between 2015 and 2017). Library construction relied on 5' RACE. The instrument given in TCRdb is Illumina HiSeq 2500. The second PCR ran for about 6 to 12 cycles and used a J-beta primer mix along with a sample-barcoded 5' primer. Starting from the raw public reads, TCRdb applied fastp trimming at Q25, assembled clones with MiXCR and retained in-frame beta chains. Rows merge per CDR3 protein into single entries with the most common DNA and genes. This sample has roughly 1.5 million distinct CDR3 sequences in its table, and roughly 43% of those were observed once. The top ten clones comprise approximately 4.1% of the sample. Material: blood. The receptors were sampled from a woman younger than 30 in good health.

This clonotype is a singleton in its sample. CDR3 in DNA: TGTGCCAGTTCTGGCCCCCACAATGAGCAGTTCTTC. Its translation: CASSGPHNEQFF. This chain joins TRBV28 and TRBJ2-1; D ambiguous. Germline V CDR1 and CDR2: MDHEN, SYDVKM. The CDR3 has 12 amino acids. Trimming took 9 bases from V and 5 from J, leaving 11 bases between them. The full variable domain, rest sourced from reference TRBV28 and TRBJ2-1, is DVKVTQSSRYLVKRTGEKVFLECVQDMDHENMFWYRQDPGLGLRLIYFSYDVKMKEKGDIPEGYSVSREKKERFSLILESASTNQTSMYLCASSGPHNEQFFGPGTRLTVL.

This clonotype appeared once. The V and J genes are TRBV4-1 and TRBJ2-2; D is possibly TRBD2 (6 bases). Germline V lookup: CDR1 MGHRA, CDR2 YSYEKL. The CDR3 loop spans 11 amino acids. Trimming removed 3 bases at V and 15 bases at J, with 11 bases between. The CDR3 here is CASSQEGGVFF. The CDR3 nucleotides are TGCGCCAGCAGCCAGGAGGGAGGTGTGTTTTTT.

The chain is built from TRBV9 and TRBJ2-3; 9 bases align to TRBD1. Losses at the gene ends were 3 bases for V and 1 base for J; bases not matched to a gene: 15. The CDR3 runs 19 residues. The V gene's germline CDR1 is SGDLS and CDR2 YYNGEE. CDR3 amino acids: CASSARTGDGIGGTDTQYF. The CDR3 coding sequence is TGTGCCAGCAGCGCCCGGACAGGGGACGGCATTGGGGGCACAGATACGCAGTATTTT.

The chain has TRBV20-1 and TRBJ2-7; D unclear. Between the trimmed V and J ends, which lost 0 bases and 7 bases, there was a span of 13 bases. Germline CDR1 is DFQATT and CDR2 is SNEGSKA (reference sequence). CDR3 length equals 13 residues. The CDR3 region has the DNA TGCAGTGCTAGAGACGGAATAACGAGTGAGCAGTACTTC. Its translation is CSARDGITSEQYF.

This chain links TRBV7-2 with TRBJ1-6; possible D gene TRBD1, 6 bases. The CDR3 has 14 residues. Trimming took off 2 bases at V and 10 bases at J, with 12 bases between the two ends. Looked up from germline, CDR1 is SGHTA and CDR2 is FQGNSA. CDR3 nucleotides: TGTGCCAGCAGCTTAAGGGGGATGGAGTCACCCCTCCACTTT. Protein: CASSLRGMESPLHF.

The gene calls are TRBV6-5 and TRBJ2-5, with 8 bases matching TRBD2. This CDR3 has 15 amino acids. Trimming removed 1 base from V and 11 bases from J; junction bases left unmatched: 12. CDR1 MNHEY and CDR2 SVGAGI come from the germline V gene. Written as DNA, the CDR3 is TGTGCCAGCAGTTACTGGGTAGCGGGGCAGAATGAGCAGTACTTC. Its protein is CASSYWVAGQNEQYF.

The chain joins TRBV7-2 to TRBJ2-7; TRBD2 matches 8 bases. The CDR3 is 15 residues long. J gave up 4 bases and V 2 bases, and 7 bases lay outside the gene matches. CDR1 and CDR2 from the germline V gene are SGHTA and FQGNSA. CDR3 bases: TGTGCCAGCAGCTTAAGAGTAGCGGGAATGTACGAGCAGTACTTC. Protein product: CASSLRVAGMYEQYF.

The V and J genes are TRBV4-3 and TRBJ2-7; D is possibly TRBD2 (6 bases). This CDR3 has 15 amino acids. Trimming stripped 1 base from V and 3 bases from J, with 13 bases between. Germline V CDR1 and CDR2: LGHNA, YSLEER. For the CDR3, the DNA is TGCGCCAGCAGCCAAGGTCTAGCGAGGGGCTACGAGCAGTACTTC. It encodes CASSQGLARGYEQYF.

The chain has TRBV5-1 and TRBJ1-1; tentatively, D is TRBD1 (6 bases). Germline CDR1 SGHRS, CDR2 YFSETQ. The CDR3 has 14 amino acids. Trimming took 0 bases from V and 3 from J, leaving 9 bases between them. The CDR3 loop is CASSLAAGDTEAFF. The CDR3, as DNA: TGCGCCAGCAGCTTGGCGGCAGGGGACACTGAAGCTTTCTTT.

The chain employs TRBV11-1 and TRBJ2-1, with D tentatively TRBD2 (5 bases). Gene TRBJ2-7 matches the end of the DNA better, so the J call may be wrong. The CDR3 loop spans 15 amino acids. In germline, CDR1 is SGHAT, CDR2 FQDESV (reference sequence). The CDR3 here is CASSYSAAGNYEQYF. Written as DNA, the CDR3 is TGTGCCAGCAGCTACAGCGCGGCCGGGAACTACGAGCAGTACTTC.

The chain has TRBV4-1 and TRBJ2-1, with TRBD2 matching over 9 bases. From germline, CDR1 is MGHRA and CDR2 YSYEKL. Losses at the gene ends were 2 bases for V and 4 bases for J; bases not matched to a gene: 6. The CDR3 runs to 16 residues. Here the CDR3 reads CASSQRTAGGYNEQFF. The CDR3 DNA reads TGCGCCAGCAGCCAAAGAACAGCGGGGGGTTACAATGAGCAGTTCTTC.

The sample holds a few counts of this clonotype. The V and J genes are TRBV6-5 and TRBJ2-7; D possibly corresponds to TRBD1 (6 bases). The V and J ends lost 0 bases and 2 bases respectively, with 11 bases between them. Germline V gene lookup returns CDR1 MNHEY and CDR2 SVGAGI. This CDR3 contains 15 residues. The CDR3 reads CASSYSGGRTYEQYF. The CDR3 DNA reads TGTGCCAGCAGTTACTCAGGGGGACGGACCTACGAGCAGTACTTC.

This clonotype has at least ten counts. The CDR3 nucleotides read TGCGCCAGCAGCTTGTCAGCTGCTCCCAATCAGCCCCAGCATTTT. Its protein product is CASSLSAAPNQPQHF. This rearrangement joins TRBV5-1 to TRBJ1-5; D is undetermined. The V gene lost 1 base and the J gene lost 3 bases, with 11 bases spanning the gap. CDR3 length equals 15 residues. Germline V gives CDR1 SGHRS, CDR2 YFSETQ.

This clonotype was seen only once. The V gene is TRBV7-9, the J gene TRBJ2-1; D call uncertain. The CDR3 has 14 amino acids. Germline V CDR1 and CDR2: SEHNR, FQNEAQ (reference sequence). The V and J ends lost 4 bases and 6 bases respectively, with 13 bases between them. CDR3 DNA: TGTGCCAGCAGCTCAGTGGTCAGACTCAATGAGCAGTTCTTC. This gives the protein CASSSVVRLNEQFF.

CDR3 sequence: CASSVDSPNYGYTF. In DNA, the CDR3 is TGCGCCAGCAGCGTGGACAGTCCTAACTATGGCTACACCTTC. This chain joins TRBV5-1 and TRBJ1-2; perhaps TRBD1 as D (6 bases). V shed 4 bases and J shed 0 bases, with 10 bases lying between them. Per germline, CDR1 SGHRS and CDR2 YFSETQ. This CDR3 is 14 amino acids long.

In DNA form, the CDR3 reads TGTGCCAGCAGTTACGGGACAGGGAATTCATCACCCCTCCACTTT. It codes for CASSYGTGNSSPLHF. The chain recombines TRBV6-2 or TRBV6-3 with TRBJ1-6, with 9 bases matching TRBD1. This CDR3 is 15 amino acids long. The V gene's germline CDR1 is MNHEY and CDR2 SVGEGT. V gave up 2 bases and J gave up 10 bases; unmatched junction bases: 6.

This sequence joins TRBV25-1 and TRBJ2-7; either TRBD1 or TRBD2 may fit D (5 bases each). The CDR3 is made up of 15 amino acids. Germline V gives CDR1 MGHDK, CDR2 SYGVNS. Between the trimmed V and J ends, which lost 6 bases and 3 bases, there was a span of 18 bases. CDR3 sequence reads: CASSASGGTLYEQYF. CDR3 nucleotide sequence: TGTGCCAGCAGCGCGTCTGGGGGAACACTCTACGAGCAGTACTTC.

Comment on this clonotype: The junction departs from the called germline gene at one end, perhaps through a read error. The genes are TRBV20-1 and TRBJ2-3; 8 bases fit TRBD2. This CDR3 region has 15 residues. Germline values: CDR1 DFQATT, CDR2 SNEGSKA (reference sequence). This CDR3 is CSARALAASTETQYF. CDR3 coding DNA: TGCAGTGCTAGAGCACTAGCGGCTAGCACAGAGACGCAGTATTTT.

This clonotype was seen more than once but under ten times. The genes are TRBV29-1 and TRBJ2-5; D perhaps matches TRBD2 (5 bases). Trimming cost V 2 bases and J 1 base, with 8 bases left between them. CDR3 length: 13 residues. Germline loops: CDR1 SQVTM, CDR2 ANQGSEA. This CDR3 is CSVERGLQETQYF. As DNA, the CDR3 is TGCAGCGTTGAAAGAGGACTCCAAGAGACCCAGTACTTC.

The chain has TRBV6-1 and TRBJ2-3, with 7 nucleotides matching TRBD1. Germline lookup yields CDR1 MNHNS and CDR2 SASEGT. The junction had 7 bases not matched to a gene; V was cut back by 7 bases and J by 0 bases. The CDR3 sequence is 15 residues long. The chain's CDR3 is CASNLDRVSTDTQYF. In nucleotides, the CDR3 is TGTGCCAGCAATCTAGACAGGGTTAGCACAGATACGCAGTATTTT.

The chain employs TRBV7-2 and TRBJ1-2; tentatively, D is TRBD1 (6 bases). V was cut by 6 bases and J by 4 bases, with 15 bases left in between. Germline V gives CDR1 SGHTA, CDR2 FQGNSA. There are 14 residues in the CDR3. In DNA form, the CDR3 reads TGTGCCAGCAGGATAGGGGGGCGTGCCTATGGCTACACCTTC. Translating it yields CASRIGGRAYGYTF.

In this sample, this clonotype turned up once. The chain carries TRBV4-1 and TRBJ2-5; perhaps TRBD1 as D (6 bases). Germline V gene lookup returns CDR1 MGHRA and CDR2 YSYEKL. The CDR3 runs 16 residues. V lost 4 bases, J lost 11 bases, and 26 bases lay in between. CDR3 in amino acids: CASSLNGAGDLSEQYF. CDR3 nucleotides: TGCGCCAGCAGCCTAAACGGGGCAGGGGACCTCAGTGAGCAGTACTTC.

The chain has TRBV20-1 and TRBJ2-2; no clear D gene. Germline CDR1 is DFQATT and CDR2 is SNEGSKA (reference sequence). The CDR3 spans 12 residues. Trimming took off 3 bases at V and 4 bases at J, with 6 bases between the two ends. The CDR3: CSASGSTGELFF. CDR3 sequence (DNA): TGCAGTGCTAGCGGTAGCACCGGGGAGCTGTTTTTT.

The chain has TRBV9 and TRBJ1-5, with 7 bases aligning to TRBD1. The V gene end was trimmed by 4 bases and the J gene end by 9 bases; junction bases not matched to a gene: 7. Germline CDR1 is SGDLS and CDR2 is YYNGEE. The CDR3 contains 13 residues. CDR3 nucleotides: TGTGCCAGCAGCTTCAGACAGGGCGGGCCCCAGCATTTT. It yields the protein CASSFRQGGPQHF.